A single sample gave rise to the 12 T cell receptor beta chains below, sequenced in a study of T cell responses to AZD1222 COVID-19 vaccine. Here immunoSEQ multiplex PCR was the method, and the copy in TCRdb shows in-frame clones only, minus some. The sample records approximately 110,000 clones, about 92% being singletons. This material consisted of peripheral blood, taken on day 0 of AZD1222 vaccination. Every receptor here comes from an adult in good health.

The chain employs TRBV7-3 and TRBJ1-6; 9 bases map to TRBD1. Germline V gene sequence: CDR1 SGHTA, CDR2 FQGTGA. V trimming: 3 bases; J trimming: 6 bases; junction bases outside the gene matches: 3. There are 15 residues in the CDR3. CDR3 sequence: CASSFVGQGNSPLHF. Written as DNA, the CDR3 is TGTGCCAGCAGCTTCGTGGGACAGGGTAATTCACCCCTCCACTTT.

The chain recombines TRBV6-2 or TRBV6-3 with TRBJ2-7; TRBD2 aligns across 10 bases. Germline V gene sequence: CDR1 MNHEY, CDR2 SVGEGT. CDR3 size: 18 residues. Trimming cost V 2 bases and J 2 bases; bases outside gene matches: 12. The CDR3 loop is CASSYGASGGAMAYEQYF. The CDR3 bases are TGTGCCAGCAGTTACGGGGCTAGCGGGGGAGCAATGGCCTACGAGCAGTACTTC.

The chain uses TRBV6-5 and TRBJ2-1; no definite D call. The CDR3 covers 16 residues. CDR1 is MNHEY and CDR2 is SVGAGI in the germline V gene. V lost 4 bases to trimming and J lost 8 bases, with 21 bases between them. This CDR3 reads CASSFTFNRLLDEQFF. CDR3 sequence (DNA): TGTGCCAGCAGTTTCACCTTCAACAGACTCTTGGATGAGCAGTTCTTC.

The CDR3 sequence: CASGQGADTQYF. CDR3 in DNA: TGTGCTAGTGGCCAGGGGGCAGATACGCAGTATTTT. The rearrangement uses TRBV12-5 and TRBJ2-3, with 7 bases that match TRBD1. V lost 6 bases to trimming and J lost 4 bases; unmatched junction nucleotides: 1. Germline CDR1 LGHNT, CDR2 FRNRAP. The CDR3 consists of 12 residues.

The gene calls are TRBV30 and TRBJ1-4; tentatively, D is TRBD1 (6 bases). In germline, CDR1 is GTSNPN, CDR2 SVGIG (reference sequence). This CDR3 is built from 16 residues. Trimming removed 0 bases from V and 7 bases from J, with 18 bases in between. The CDR3 DNA is TGTGCCTGGAGTGTACAGGTCGGGGGGCTGGTTGAAAAACTGTTTTTT. Protein product: CAWSVQVGGLVEKLFF.

This chain uses TRBV11-3 with TRBJ2-3, with D uncertain. The CDR3 has 15 amino acids. Germline V gives CDR1 SGHNT, CDR2 YENEEA. Trimming took 4 bases from V and 2 from J, leaving 13 bases between them. CDR3: CASSSSHLNTDTQYF. Here the CDR3 DNA reads TGTGCCAGCAGCTCCTCTCATTTGAACACAGATACGCAGTATTTT.

This clone has only one observation. The rearrangement uses TRBV5-6 and TRBJ2-2; the match to TRBD2 covers 10 bases. This CDR3 has 15 residues. Germline V gives CDR1 SGHDT, CDR2 YYEEEE. The ends lost 4 bases at V and 4 bases at J; junction bases unmatched: 4. In DNA form, the CDR3 reads TGTGCCAGCAGCAGACGGACTAGCGGCACCGGGGAGCTGTTTTTT. Translating gives CASSRRTSGTGELFF.

The genes are TRBV2 and TRBJ2-5; TRBD2 aligns across 7 bases. Germline V gives CDR1 SNHLY, CDR2 FYNNEI. After removal of 5 bases from V and 2 bases from J, the junction contained 2 bases not matched to a gene. CDR3 length equals 13 residues. The CDR3 reads CASSKREQETQYF. The CDR3, as DNA: TGTGCCAGCAGTAAGCGGGAACAAGAGACCCAGTACTTC. Supplemented by reference TRBV2 and TRBJ2-5, the full variable domain reads EPEVTQTPSHQVTQMGQEVILRCVPISNHLYFYWYRQILGQKVEFLVSFYNNEISEKSEIFDDQFSVERPDGSNFTLKIRSTKLEDSAMYFCASSKREQETQYFGPGTRLLVL.

V gene TRBV7-2 combines with J gene TRBJ1-5; no reliable D call. Looked up from germline, CDR1 is SGHTA and CDR2 is FQGNSA. The CDR3 has 14 amino acids. V was clipped by 5 bases and J by 2 bases, with 10 bases between them. The CDR3 DNA sequence: TGTGCCAGCAGCCTCGGCCAAGGCAATCAGCCCCAGCATTTT. Translation gives CASSLGQGNQPQHF. The full variable domain, rest sourced from reference TRBV7-2 and TRBJ1-5, is GAGVSQSPSNKVTEKGKDVELRCDPISGHTALYWYRQSLGQGLEFLIYFQGNSAPDKSGLPSDRFSAERTGGSVSTLTIQRTQQEDSAVYLCASSLGQGNQPQHFGDGTRLSIL.

V usage is TRBV28 and J usage is TRBJ1-2, with a weak D call TRBD1 (6 bases). The CDR3 is 15 residues long. Deletions cut 5 bases from V and 3 bases from J, with 16 bases between. From germline, CDR1 is MDHEN and CDR2 SYDVKM. The CDR3 sequence is CASSPSGQMYYGYTF. The CDR3 DNA reads TGTGCCAGCAGTCCTTCCGGACAGATGTACTATGGCTACACCTTC.

The chain carries TRBV30 and TRBJ2-7; 11 positions match TRBD2. V gave up 4 bases and J gave up 0 bases; unmatched junction bases: 2. Germline CDR1 reads GTSNPN; CDR2 reads SVGIG (reference sequence). The CDR3 length is 14 residues. CDR3 nucleotide sequence: TGTGCCTGGACTAGCGGGAGGAGCTCCTACGAGCAGTACTTC. Its protein product is CAWTSGRSSYEQYF. Full variable domain (rest looked up from reference TRBV30 and TRBJ2-7): SQTIHQWPATLVQPVGSPLSLECTVEGTSNPNLYWYRQAAGRGLQLLFYSVGIGQISSEVPQNLSASRPQDRQFILSSKKLLLSDSGFYLCAWTSGRSSYEQYFGPGTRLTVT.

This chain uses TRBV27 with TRBJ2-7, with 9 positions matching TRBD2. Germline CDR1 reads MNHEY; CDR2 reads SMNVEV (reference sequence). V shed 5 bases, J shed 0 bases, and the junction held 5 bases outside the gene matches. The CDR3 contains 15 residues. CDR3 DNA sequence: TGTGCCAGCAGTCCAAGCGGGGGGCCCTCCTACGAGCAGTACTTC. It yields the protein CASSPSGGPSYEQYF.